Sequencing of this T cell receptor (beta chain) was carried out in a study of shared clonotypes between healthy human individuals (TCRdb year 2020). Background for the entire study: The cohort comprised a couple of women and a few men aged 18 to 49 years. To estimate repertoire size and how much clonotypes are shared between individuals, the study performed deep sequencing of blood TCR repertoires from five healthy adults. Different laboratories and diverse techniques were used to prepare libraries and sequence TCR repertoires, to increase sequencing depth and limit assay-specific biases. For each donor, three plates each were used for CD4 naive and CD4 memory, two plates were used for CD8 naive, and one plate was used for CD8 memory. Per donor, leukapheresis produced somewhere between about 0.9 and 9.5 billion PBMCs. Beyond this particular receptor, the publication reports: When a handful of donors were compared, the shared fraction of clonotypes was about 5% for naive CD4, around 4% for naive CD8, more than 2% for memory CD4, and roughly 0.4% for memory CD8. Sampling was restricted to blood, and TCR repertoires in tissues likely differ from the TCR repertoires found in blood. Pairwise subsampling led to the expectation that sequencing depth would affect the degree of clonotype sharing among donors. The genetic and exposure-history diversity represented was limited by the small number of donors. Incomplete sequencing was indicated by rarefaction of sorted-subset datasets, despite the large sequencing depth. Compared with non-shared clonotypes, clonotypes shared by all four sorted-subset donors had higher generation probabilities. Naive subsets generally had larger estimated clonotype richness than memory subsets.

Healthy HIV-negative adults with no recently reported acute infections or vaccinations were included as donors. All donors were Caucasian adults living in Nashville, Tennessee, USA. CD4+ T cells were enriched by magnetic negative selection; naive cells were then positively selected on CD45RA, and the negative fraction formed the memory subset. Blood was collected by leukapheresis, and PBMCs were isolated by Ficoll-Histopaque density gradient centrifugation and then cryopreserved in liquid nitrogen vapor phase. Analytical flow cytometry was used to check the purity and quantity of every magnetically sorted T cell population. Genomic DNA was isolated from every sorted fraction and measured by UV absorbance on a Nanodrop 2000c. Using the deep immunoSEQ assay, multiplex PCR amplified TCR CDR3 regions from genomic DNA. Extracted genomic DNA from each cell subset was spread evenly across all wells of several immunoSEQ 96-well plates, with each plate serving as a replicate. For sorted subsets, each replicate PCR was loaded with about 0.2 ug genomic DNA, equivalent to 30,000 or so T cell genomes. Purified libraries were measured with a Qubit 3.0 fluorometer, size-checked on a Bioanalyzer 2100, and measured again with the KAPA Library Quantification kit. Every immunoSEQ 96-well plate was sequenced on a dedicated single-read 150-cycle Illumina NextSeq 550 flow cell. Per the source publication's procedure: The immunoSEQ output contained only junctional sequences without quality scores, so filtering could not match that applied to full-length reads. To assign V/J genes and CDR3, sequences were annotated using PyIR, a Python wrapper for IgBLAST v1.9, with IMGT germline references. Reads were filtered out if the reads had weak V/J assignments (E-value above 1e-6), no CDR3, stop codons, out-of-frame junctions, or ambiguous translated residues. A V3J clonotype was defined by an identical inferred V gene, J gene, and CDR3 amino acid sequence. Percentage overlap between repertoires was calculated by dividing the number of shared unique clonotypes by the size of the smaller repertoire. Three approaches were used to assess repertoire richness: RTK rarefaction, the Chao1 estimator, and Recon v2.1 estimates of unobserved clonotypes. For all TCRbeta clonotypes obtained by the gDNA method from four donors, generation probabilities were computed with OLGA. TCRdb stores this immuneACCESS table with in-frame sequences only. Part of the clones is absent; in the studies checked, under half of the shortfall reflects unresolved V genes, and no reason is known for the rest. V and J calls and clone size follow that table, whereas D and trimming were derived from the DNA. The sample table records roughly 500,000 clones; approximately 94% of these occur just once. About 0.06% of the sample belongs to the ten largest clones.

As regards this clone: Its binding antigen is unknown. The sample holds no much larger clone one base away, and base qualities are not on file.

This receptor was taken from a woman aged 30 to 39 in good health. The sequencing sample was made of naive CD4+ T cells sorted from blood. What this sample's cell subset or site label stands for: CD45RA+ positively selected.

The CDR3 region reads CASNRAGGATDTQYF. The DNA sequence is given as TGTGCCAGCAACCGAGCGGGAGGGGCCACAGATACGCAGTATTTT. Recombination joined TRBV7-2 with TRBJ2-3; TRBD2 aligns with 10 central bases. CDR1 SGHTA and CDR2 FQGNSA are derived from the germline V gene. Relative to germline, V is missing 7 bases and J is missing 2 bases, with 6 bases of the junction outside any gene match. Including cysteine and phenylalanine, the CDR3 has 15 amino acids. Only CDR3 DNA is held: 45 bases, read in frame from base 1.